These 30 T cell receptor beta chains were sequenced from one sample in a study of blood T cell repertoires in COVID-19. Clones were read by immunoSEQ multiplex PCR, and TCRdb kept only the in-frame ones, dropping some. The sample comprises about 190,000 clones, about 88% of which are singletons, and roughly 6% rests with the top ten. Sequencing used peripheral blood. The receptors come from a woman aged 40 to 49 who had recovered from COVID-19.

This sequence joins TRBV21-1 and TRBJ2-5; the listed D gene, TRBD2, was not tested against the DNA. TRBV21-1 corresponds to a pseudogene. The CDR3 covers 17 residues. The CDR3 sequence: CARGEGASGRAQETQYF. The CDR3, as DNA: TGTGCCAGGGGGGAAGGGGCTAGCGGGAGGGCCCAAGAGACCCAGTACTTC.

This clone came up a few times. The chain couples TRBV3-1 (or the pseudogene TRBV3-2) to TRBJ2-1; a weak D match, TRBD2 (5 bases). This CDR3 has 15 amino acids. The germline CDR1 and CDR2 sequences are LGHDT and YNNKEL (reference sequence). V lost 1 base, J lost 9 bases, and 16 bases lay in between. CDR3 region: CASSQVGGVVAEQFF. The CDR3 DNA sequence: TGTGCCAGCAGCCAAGTAGGAGGAGTAGTGGCTGAGCAGTTCTTC.

This clone has just one count. V and J are TRBV28 and TRBJ2-5; 10 bases match TRBD1. J was trimmed by 5 bases and V by 3 bases; bases with no gene match: 6. Germline CDR1 reads MDHEN; CDR2 reads SYDVKM. The CDR3 extends over 15 amino acids. As DNA, the CDR3 is TGTGCCAGCAGTTTCTCGGGACAGGGGTACGAGACCCAGTACTTC. Its protein is CASSFSGQGYETQYF. The variable domain in full, with the rest retrieved from reference TRBV28 and TRBJ2-5, is DVKVTQSSRYLVKRTGEKVFLECVQDMDHENMFWYRQDPGLGLRLIYFSYDVKMKEKGDIPEGYSVSREKKERFSLILESASTNQTSMYLCASSFSGQGYETQYFGPGTRLLVL.

In this sample, this clone turned up many times. V and J are TRBV14 and TRBJ2-5, with D perhaps matching TRBD1 (5 bases). The CDR3 runs 14 residues. V was trimmed by 3 bases and J by 2 bases, leaving 10 bases between them. Germline V gene data show CDR1 as SGHDN and CDR2 as FVKESK. The CDR3 sequence is CASSHADRQETQYF. As DNA, the CDR3 is TGTGCCAGCAGCCATGCCGACAGACAAGAGACCCAGTACTTC. The full variable domain, its missing parts supplied by reference TRBV14 and TRBJ2-5, is EAGVTQFPSHSVIEKGQTVTLRCDPISGHDNLYWYRRVMGKEIKFLLHFVKESKQDESGMPNNRFLAERTGGTYSTLKVQPAELEDSGVYFCASSHADRQETQYFGPGTRLLVL.

V gene TRBV5-5 combines with J gene TRBJ2-7; D is uncertain. Trimming took off 2 bases at V and 0 bases at J, with 9 bases between the two ends. The CDR3 loop spans 14 amino acids. Germline V gene sequence: CDR1 SGHKS, CDR2 YYEKEE (reference sequence). The CDR3 spells CASSFDTTSYEQYF. The CDR3 DNA sequence: TGTGCCAGCAGCTTCGACACCACCTCCTACGAGCAGTACTTC.

The chain is built from TRBV6-5 and TRBJ1-4; perhaps TRBD1 as D (5 bases). Trimming stripped 3 bases from V and 3 bases from J, with 14 bases between. The CDR3 totals 16 residues. Germline lookup yields CDR1 MNHEY and CDR2 SVGAGI. The CDR3 DNA reads as TGTGCCAGCAGTTATCTTTCTGGGACTGCTAATGAAAAACTGTTTTTT. This translates into CASSYLSGTANEKLFF.

The chain has TRBV9 and TRBJ2-7; 7 bases line up with TRBD1. Germline V gives CDR1 SGDLS, CDR2 YYNGEE. The length of the CDR3 is 16 residues. V shed 0 bases, J shed 0 bases, and the junction held 6 bases outside the gene matches. The CDR3 protein is CASSVDGQALSYEQYF. The DNA of the CDR3 is TGTGCCAGCAGCGTAGACGGACAGGCCCTCTCCTACGAGCAGTACTTC.

This chain links TRBV19 with TRBJ1-2; 7 positions agree with TRBD1. The CDR3 extends over 14 amino acids. Germline lookup yields CDR1 LNHDA and CDR2 SQIVND (reference sequence). Germline trimming cut 4 bases from V and 4 bases from J; bases unmatched to any gene: 6. The CDR3 region is CASSKTGSVYGYTF. As DNA, the CDR3 is TGTGCCAGTAGTAAGACAGGGTCCGTCTATGGCTACACCTTC.

CDR3 protein: CASSETQGPLIKPQHF. Here the CDR3 DNA reads TGTGCCAGCTCAGAGACACAGGGGCCTCTAATCAAGCCCCAGCATTTT. J is TRBJ1-5 and V is TRBV18, with TRBD1 identical over 7 bases. The germline V gene has CDR1 KGHSH and CDR2 LQKENI. Trimming took 5 bases from V and 8 from J; bases not matched to a gene: 15. This CDR3 has 16 residues.

The rearrangement joins TRBV7-9 to TRBJ1-1, with D unclear. V gave up 1 base and J gave up 8 bases, with 23 bases separating them. The CDR3 sequence is 17 residues long. Germline V gene sequence: CDR1 SEHNR, CDR2 FQNEAQ (reference sequence). In DNA, the CDR3 is TGTGCCAGCAGCTTAGGAGCGGGAGAGGGCTCCGGACTGGAAGCTTTCTTT. It is translated as CASSLGAGEGSGLEAFF.

This chain connects TRBV19 to TRBJ2-1, with TRBD1 as a possible D gene (5 bases). V was pared by 10 bases and J by 7 bases, with 11 bases between. CDR1 and CDR2 (germline): LNHDA, SQIVND (reference sequence). The CDR3 totals 11 residues. CDR3 coding DNA: TGTGCCACGTTGACAGCAAATGAGCAGTTCTTC. Encoded protein: CATLTANEQFF.

In this sample, this clone turned up once. Other DNA sequences in the sample encode the same CDR3. The chain couples TRBV27 to TRBJ1-6, with 9 bases lining up with TRBD1. This CDR3 contains 15 residues. From germline, CDR1 is MNHEY and CDR2 SMNVEV (reference sequence). Trimming at V came to 4 bases and at J to 9 bases, leaving 7 bases not matched to a gene. The CDR3 DNA follows: TGTGCCAGCAGTTCACGGGACAGGGTCGGTTCACCCCTCCACTTT. It encodes CASSSRDRVGSPLHF.

The chain links TRBV5-1 to TRBJ1-1, with D possibly matching TRBD1 (5 bases). The V end was cut by 2 bases, the J end by 3 bases, with 11 bases between. The CDR3 length is 14 residues. Per germline, CDR1 SGHRS and CDR2 YFSETQ. CDR3 protein: CASSFVGGDTEAFF. CDR3 sequence (DNA): TGCGCCAGCAGCTTCGTGGGGGGAGACACTGAAGCTTTCTTT.

The count of this clone is one. The chain links TRBV27 to TRBJ1-1; 8 bases map to TRBD1. The V gene's germline CDR1 is MNHEY and CDR2 SMNVEV (reference sequence). J was trimmed by 4 bases and V by 7 bases; bases with no gene match: 11. CDR3 length: 15 residues. Here the CDR3 DNA reads TGTGCCAGCATTATACAGGGGGGGCTGGCCACTGAAGCTTTCTTT. Its protein is CASIIQGGLATEAFF.

The genes are TRBV7-9 and TRBJ2-3; the D is unclear. The V gene lost 5 bases and the J gene lost 2 bases, with 14 bases spanning the gap. CDR3 length: 15 residues. The germline V gene has CDR1 SEHNR and CDR2 FQNEAQ (reference sequence). In nucleotides, the CDR3 is TGTGCCAGCAGCCCAGACTCGAGCCTCACAGATACGCAGTATTTT. Encoded protein: CASSPDSSLTDTQYF.

The chain joins TRBV6-5 to TRBJ1-6; D ambiguous. The CDR3 contains 14 residues. Trimming stripped 6 bases from V and 5 bases from J, with 11 bases between. CDR1 is MNHEY, CDR2 SVGAGI, per germline. CDR3 DNA: TGTGCCAGCAGCTTGACACGGCATAATTCACCCCTCCACTTT. As protein: CASSLTRHNSPLHF.

The chain recombines TRBV12-5 with TRBJ1-5, with D perhaps matching TRBD1 (5 bases). The V gene lost 11 bases and the J gene lost 4 bases, with 21 bases spanning the gap. The germline V gene encodes CDR1 LGHNT and CDR2 FRNRAP. CDR3 length equals 15 residues. CDR3 sequence reads: CAVPLRAYNNQPQHF. For the CDR3, the DNA is TGTGCTGTCCCCCTCAGGGCATACAATAATCAGCCCCAGCATTTT. Supplemented by reference TRBV12-5 and TRBJ1-5, the full variable domain reads DARVTQTPRHKVTEMGQEVTMRCQPILGHNTVFWYRQTMMQGLELLAYFRNRAPLDDSGMPKDRFSAEMPDATLATLKIQPSEPRDSAVYFCAVPLRAYNNQPQHFGDGTRLSIL.

The CDR3: CASSLGGPGGNYGYTF. The CDR3 DNA reads TGTGCCAGCAGCTTAGGAGGTCCAGGGGGCAACTATGGCTACACCTTC. The J gene is TRBJ1-2, the V gene TRBV11-2; 8 bases line up with TRBD1. The trim removed 1 base at V and 2 bases at J, leaving 6 bases unmatched. The CDR3 contains 16 residues. Germline assignment: CDR1 SGHAT and CDR2 FQNNGV.

This chain joins TRBV9 and TRBJ2-3; a weak D match, TRBD2 (7 bases). Germline values: CDR1 SGDLS, CDR2 YYNGEE. V lost 4 bases and J 1 base, leaving 13 bases between the germline ends. The CDR3 extends over 15 amino acids. DNA of the CDR3: TGTGCCAGCAGCCAAGGGGGGGGAGGCACAGATACGCAGTATTTT. This codes for CASSQGGGGTDTQYF.

This chain joins TRBV10-3 and TRBJ1-1; D is unclear. The CDR3 is 14 residues long. The germline CDR1 and CDR2 sequences are ENHRY and SYGVKD. V was cut by 0 bases and J by 3 bases, with 8 bases left in between. CDR3 in amino acids: CAISESGSHTEAFF. For the CDR3, the DNA is TGTGCCATCAGTGAGTCGGGCAGCCACACTGAAGCTTTCTTT.

This clone was observed a handful of times. The rearrangement joins TRBV10-3 to TRBJ1-4; 8 positions agree with TRBD1. The CDR3 totals 16 residues. With 6 bases clipped from V and 6 bases from J, the junction kept 12 bases outside the gene matches. The germline CDR1 and CDR2 sequences are ENHRY and SYGVKD. CDR3 sequence reads: CAIRGGSGQDDEKLFF. CDR3 in DNA: TGTGCCATCAGGGGAGGATCGGGACAGGACGATGAAAAACTGTTTTTT.

This sequence joins TRBV28 and TRBJ1-2; 7 bases match TRBD1. The germline CDR1 and CDR2 sequences are MDHEN and SYDVKM. The CDR3 is 12 residues long. Losses at the gene ends were 7 bases for V and 8 bases for J; bases not matched to a gene: 7. Here the CDR3 reads CASKSTGTGYTF. DNA for the CDR3: TGTGCCAGCAAATCGACAGGGACCGGCTACACCTTC.

The chain couples TRBV27 to TRBJ1-2, with 7 bases lining up with TRBD1. Germline lookup yields CDR1 MNHEY and CDR2 SMNVEV (reference sequence). The CDR3 extends over 14 amino acids. Unmatched junction bases numbered 9, after V lost 4 bases and J lost 7 bases. CDR3 residues: CASSSPGQLFGYTF. The CDR3, as DNA: TGTGCCAGCAGTTCCCCGGGACAGTTATTTGGCTACACCTTC.

This clone has more than one count but fewer than ten. This rearrangement joins TRBV28 to TRBJ2-1, with 12 bases identical to TRBD2. The trim removed 5 bases at V and 5 bases at J, leaving 7 bases unmatched. Germline V gives CDR1 MDHEN, CDR2 SYDVKM. The CDR3 runs 16 residues. The CDR3 protein is CASSGVGLAGNNEQFF. The CDR3 nucleotides are TGTGCCAGCAGTGGAGTGGGACTAGCGGGCAACAATGAGCAGTTCTTC.

The rearrangement uses TRBV18 and TRBJ2-2; maybe TRBD2 (6 bases). Germline CDR1 reads KGHSH; CDR2 reads LQKENI. Trimming took off 2 bases at V and 2 bases at J, with 15 bases between the two ends. This CDR3 has 17 residues. CDR3 residues: CASSPMLGAGNTGELFF. The DNA of the CDR3 is TGTGCCAGCTCACCAATGCTCGGAGCGGGTAACACCGGGGAGCTGTTTTTT.

This clone was picked up a small number of times. CDR3 nucleotides: TGCGCCAGCAGCTTCCCCGACACTGAGCAGTTCTTC. This gives the protein CASSFPDTEQFF. V is TRBV5-1 and J is TRBJ2-1, with D uncertain. V lost 2 bases to trimming and J lost 9 bases, with 9 bases between them. The CDR3 is made up of 12 amino acids. Germline CDR1 and CDR2: SGHRS and YFSETQ.

CDR3 in amino acids: CAWSVQPSGGLFGEAFF. DNA of the CDR3: TGTGCCTGGAGTGTGCAACCTTCAGGGGGCTTGTTCGGTGAAGCTTTCTTT. The chain joins TRBV30 to TRBJ1-1, with 8 bases matching TRBD1. Germline loops: CDR1 GTSNPN, CDR2 SVGIG (reference sequence). V gave up 0 bases and J gave up 7 bases; unmatched junction bases: 16. The CDR3 runs to 17 residues.

J is TRBJ1-1 and V is TRBV11-3; unclear D gene. Germline CDR1 SGHNT, CDR2 YENEEA. V shed 5 bases and J shed 6 bases, with 13 bases lying between them. The CDR3 totals 13 residues. The CDR3 DNA reads TGTGCCAGCAGCATAGTACGGGAGGCTGAAGCTTTCTTT. Translated, it gives CASSIVREAEAFF.

The chain has TRBV13 and TRBJ1-5, with TRBD1 matching over 9 bases. The CDR3 contains 17 residues. Germline trimming cut 2 bases from V and 6 bases from J; bases unmatched to any gene: 11. CDR1 PRHDT and CDR2 FYEKMQ come from the germline V gene (reference sequence). DNA of the CDR3: TGTGCCAGCAGCTTAAGCGGCCAGGGGACAGGGACTCAGCCCCAGCATTTT. Residues: CASSLSGQGTGTQPQHF.

The CDR3 DNA reads TGTGCCAGCAGCTTAGAGGGGTTCAATCAGCCCCAGCATTTT. Amino acids: CASSLEGFNQPQHF. The genes are TRBV7-2 and TRBJ1-5, with a possible D match to TRBD1 (5 bases). Germline V gene data show CDR1 as SGHTA and CDR2 as FQGNSA. The CDR3 contains 14 residues. Trimming pared 1 base from V and 3 bases from J, leaving 7 bases between.